This T cell receptor beta chain emerged from a study of PD-1 blockade in classical Hodgkin lymphoma (TCRdb year 2020). Background on the whole study: Nivolumab dosing was 3 mg/kg intravenously every 2 weeks, continuing until either disease progression or unacceptable toxicity. The study used CyTOF and TCR beta sequencing to define a peripheral blood immune signature of response to PD-1 blockade in classical Hodgkin lymphoma.

From its cysteine to its phenylalanine, the CDR3 spans 14 amino acids. Only the CDR3 part of the read is kept: 42 bases, read in frame from the first base. Clipping removes 6 bases from V and 5 bases from J, with 3 as the unmatched junction base count. Based on the germline V gene, the CDR1 and CDR2 sequences are ENHRY and SYGVKD. Genomic DNA was isolated using the Qiagen DNeasy kit from unsorted PBMCs as well as from negatively selected CD4+ and CD8+ fractions. Amplification of TCR beta CDR3 regions was done by immunoSEQ multiplex PCR with primers that anneal to V and J segments. A synthetic immune receptor repertoire was used to minimize amplification bias, and any residual bias was removed computationally once sequencing was done. Regarding the original processing steps: Repertoire diversity was quantified as the Shannon entropy index using custom Python scripts. Unsorted, CD4+ and CD8+ repertoires were analyzed separately, except in combined analyses where CD4+ and CD8+ sequences were merged in silico. Clonal expansion was defined as a frequency increase of at least 2-fold after treatment compared with C1D1, and clones undetected at baseline were assigned a pseudocount of 0.5. Clones with 0 or 1 copy at C1D1 were defined as singleton clones, while clones with 2 or more copies were defined as non-singleton clones. By matching protein sequences in sorted samples from the same patient, clones expanded in unsorted samples were annotated as CD4+, CD8+ or unknown. Wilcoxon tests on paired samples were used to test diversity changes from C1D1 to C4D1. TCRdb holds this immuneACCESS table with in-frame rearrangements only. Some clones are missing; in checked studies, unresolved V genes explain under half, and the rest has no known cause. V and J calls and clone size follow that table, whereas D and trimming were derived from the DNA. Within this sample are 21,000 or so clones, with about four fifths of them counted one time only. The top ten hold roughly 15% of the sample.

Summary of the overall study and its limitations: Baseline TCR diversity was reported as lower in newly diagnosed patients than in healthy donors, and lower still in relapsed/refractory patients. CD4+ but not CD8+ TCR diversity rose significantly by C4D1 (p=0.0027 vs p=0.16), most apparent in complete responders (p=0.02). The study covered only a single clinical trial cohort, and the causes of the repertoire differences, possibly disease activity or prior therapy, were still not defined. Baseline diversity similar to that of newly diagnosed patients was observed in trial patients achieving complete response, whereas significantly lower diversity was observed in partial responders and progressors. Diversity was lower in patients who began nivolumab less than 1 year after ASCT, so these patients were left out of later analyses to avoid confounding by immune reconstitution.

Of note for this clone: Its antigen has not been determined. It has no much larger one-base neighbor in the sample; base qualities were not kept.

Per the publication, the time point label means: cycle 2 day 1 (C2D1) of nivolumab. Every trial patient had relapsed after autologous stem cell transplantation, and cohorts A, B and C differed in prior brentuximab vedotin exposure. The trial cohort was composed of 55 to 65 patients with relapsed/refractory classical Hodgkin lymphoma, for whom complete response, partial response or progressive disease was recorded as best overall response. Single-agent nivolumab was administered to trial patients in the multi-cohort phase II CheckMate 205 trial. Best overall response was determined by an independent review committee according to the 2007 International Working Group response criteria. Trial PBMCs were collected immediately before nivolumab initiation (C1D1) and during therapy at cycle 2 day 1 and cycle 4 day 1. Peripheral blood was collected in 8 mL Vacutainer Cell Preparation Tubes, from which PBMCs were isolated by centrifugation and then cryopreserved.

The input for sequencing was peripheral blood mononuclear cells (PBMCs), taken before the second cycle of nivolumab. The receptor was isolated from a human donor with classical Hodgkin lymphoma. The chain was built from TRBV10-3 and TRBJ2-1; 11 bases in the middle match TRBD2. The DNA sequence is as follows: TGTGCCATCAGCCCTAGCGGGGGGAACAATGAGCAGTTCTTC. Translated, this is CAISPSGGNNEQFF.